Shown below are 32 T cell receptor beta chains from a single sample sequenced in a study of blood T cell repertoires in COVID-19 (dated by TCRdb to the early 2020s). The protocol used for the library was the immunoSEQ multiplex PCR assay. TCRdb's version of the immuneACCESS table is confined to in-frame rearrangements and falls short of the full clone set. An unresolved V gene accounts for under half of the shortfall where checked; the remainder is of unknown origin. A total of 150,000 to 200,000 clones appear in this sample, just over 90% of them only once. The ten largest clones take up less than 2% of the sample. Specimen: peripheral blood. The origin of the receptors is a woman aged 55-69 years with COVID-19, enrolled during active disease.

V and J are TRBV19 and TRBJ1-5; D is unclear. This CDR3 has 13 amino acids. Per the germline V gene, CDR1 is LNHDA and CDR2 is SQIVND (reference sequence). The V end lost 4 bases, the J end lost 1 base, and 5 bases lay between the germline ends. CDR3 region: CASSSQSNQPQHF. DNA of the CDR3: TGTGCCAGTAGTAGTCAGAGCAATCAGCCCCAGCATTTT.

In its sample, this clone was seen once. The chain combines TRBV30 with TRBJ2-7, with 7 nucleotides matching TRBD1. Unmatched junction bases numbered 8, after V lost 4 bases and J lost 2 bases. Germline CDR1 and CDR2: GTSNPN and SVGIG (reference sequence). The CDR3 totals 14 residues. CDR3 sequence: CAWTSRGLTYEQYF. DNA of the CDR3: TGTGCCTGGACCTCCAGGGGGTTAACCTACGAGCAGTACTTC.

The CDR3 DNA follows: TGTGCCAGCAGTGACGGGGGATTTAGCTCCTACAATGAGCAGTTCTTC. Translation: CASSDGGFSSYNEQFF. The V call is TRBV6-2 or TRBV6-3, the J call TRBJ2-1; TRBD2 might be the D (6 bases). Per the germline V gene, CDR1 is MNHEY and CDR2 is SVGEGT. V shed 5 bases and J shed 0 bases, with 14 bases lying between them. There are 16 residues in the CDR3.

The rearrangement uses TRBV15 and TRBJ1-1; D is ambiguous. V shed 0 bases and J shed 3 bases, with 20 bases lying between them. The CDR3 has 18 amino acids. Germline CDR1 is LNHNV and CDR2 is YYDKDF (reference sequence). In DNA form, the CDR3 reads TGTGCCACCAGCAGAGATTCCGTTATCAGGCGTGTGGACACTGAAGCTTTCTTT. This translates into CATSRDSVIRRVDTEAFF. The whole variable domain, remainder taken from reference TRBV15 and TRBJ1-1, is DAMVIQNPRYQVTQFGKPVTLSCSQTLNHNVMYWYQQKSSQAPKLLFHYYDKDFNNEADTPDNFQSRRPNTSFCFLDIRSPGLGDTAMYLCATSRDSVIRRVDTEAFFGQGTRLTVV.

The chain has TRBV9 and TRBJ2-1; 8 bases are shared with TRBD2. The CDR3 loop spans 16 amino acids. CDR1 and CDR2 (germline): SGDLS, YYNGEE. J gave up 0 bases and V 4 bases, and 6 bases lay outside the gene matches. In DNA, the CDR3 is TGTGCCAGCAGCAGACTAGCGCGGAGCTCCTACAATGAGCAGTTCTTC. It yields the protein CASSRLARSSYNEQFF.

The rearrangement joins TRBV18 to TRBJ2-7, with 7 nucleotides matching TRBD2. Germline-derived CDR1 and CDR2 are KGHSH and LQKENI. V was pared by 1 base and J by 4 bases, with 1 base of the junction left unmatched. This CDR3 region has 13 residues. This CDR3 is CASSPQGGYEQYF. The CDR3 region has the DNA TGTGCCAGCTCACCACAGGGAGGGTACGAGCAGTACTTC.

The rearrangement joins TRBV6-2 or TRBV6-3 to TRBJ2-1, with D possibly called TRBD1 or TRBD2 (5 bases each). The CDR3 runs 15 residues. The ends were cut back, 6 bases at V and 3 bases at J, with 15 bases in the middle. In germline, CDR1 is MNHEY, CDR2 SVGEGT. The CDR3 DNA sequence: TGTGCCAGCAGCCGGGGCGGCAGGGACTACAATGAGCAGTTCTTC. It specifies CASSRGGRDYNEQFF.

The chain links TRBV6-5 to TRBJ2-1; 8 bases align to TRBD1. CDR1 and CDR2 (germline): MNHEY, SVGAGI. Trimming removed 8 bases from V and 8 bases from J; junction bases left unmatched: 8. The CDR3 spans 13 residues. The DNA of the CDR3 is TGTGCCAGCGGGACAGGACCCAATGATGAGCAGTTCTTC. Translating it yields CASGTGPNDEQFF.

V gene TRBV29-1 combines with J gene TRBJ1-2; D call uncertain. Germline V gives CDR1 SQVTM, CDR2 ANQGSEA. V was clipped by 6 bases and J by 4 bases, with 18 bases between them. This CDR3 spans 14 amino acids. CDR3 coding DNA: TGCAGCGTCTCTTTATCTGGACTCTCCTATGGCTACACCTTC. The encoded protein is CSVSLSGLSYGYTF. Complete variable domain (other parts from reference TRBV29-1 and TRBJ1-2): SAVISQKPSRDICQRGTSLTIQCQVDSQVTMMFWYRQQPGQSLTLIATANQGSEATYESGFVIDKFPISRPNLTFSTLTVSNMSPEDSSIYLCSVSLSGLSYGYTFGSGTRLTVV.

The CDR3 DNA is TGCGCCAGCAGCCTTGCGGCTAGCGGGGGCTGGGAGCAGTTCTTC. Translating it yields CASSLAASGGWEQFF. The chain employs TRBV5-1 and TRBJ2-1; 10 nucleotides match TRBD2. This CDR3 region has 15 residues. Trimming removed 4 bases from V and 10 bases from J; junction bases left unmatched: 11. Germline CDR1 is SGHRS and CDR2 is YFSETQ.

This chain joins TRBV11-3 and TRBJ2-1, with TRBD1 matching over 11 bases. Losses at the gene ends were 4 bases for V and 8 bases for J; bases not matched to a gene: 4. CDR3 length: 14 amino acids. Looked up from germline, CDR1 is SGHNT and CDR2 is YENEEA. In DNA, the CDR3 is TGTGCCAGCAGCTCTAGGACAGGGGGCGATGAGCAGTTCTTC. Encoded protein: CASSSRTGGDEQFF.

Here the CDR3 reads CASSRPGTGEEKLFF. In DNA form, the CDR3 reads TGTGCCAGCAGCCGGCCCGGGACAGGGGAGGAAAAACTGTTTTTT. The gene calls are TRBV7-9 and TRBJ1-4; the match to TRBD1 covers 10 bases. V trimming: 5 bases; J trimming: 8 bases; junction bases outside the gene matches: 8. Germline V CDR1 and CDR2: SEHNR, FQNEAQ (reference sequence). The CDR3 runs 15 residues.

This clone was observed once. The chain employs TRBV3-1 (or the pseudogene TRBV3-2) and TRBJ1-5, with a tentative D call TRBD1 (6 bases). V lost 4 bases and J lost 6, with 10 bases in between. Germline CDR1 LGHDT, CDR2 YNNKEL (reference sequence). The CDR3 contains 13 residues. CDR3 DNA sequence: TGTGCCAGCAGCCCTACAGGGAGTCAGCCCCAGCATTTT. Translating it yields CASSPTGSQPQHF.

This chain connects TRBV14 to TRBJ1-6, with D perhaps TRBD1 (5 bases). CDR1 and CDR2 from the germline V gene are SGHDN and FVKESK. The CDR3 length is 14 residues. V lost 5 bases to trimming and J lost 6 bases, with 11 bases between them. The CDR3 nucleotides are TGTGCCAGCAGCTTCGGGGGGGGTAATTCACCCCTCCACTTT. As protein: CASSFGGGNSPLHF.

The chain is built from TRBV11-2 and TRBJ2-7; D is perhaps TRBD2 (5 bases). V gave up 6 bases and J gave up 1 base, with 13 bases separating them. The length of the CDR3 is 14 residues. The germline CDR1 and CDR2 sequences are SGHAT and FQNNGV. The CDR3 spells CASSYWTGSYEQYF. Here the CDR3 DNA reads TGTGCCAGCAGTTATTGGACGGGATCCTACGAGCAGTACTTC. The full variable domain, with the rest looked up from reference TRBV11-2 and TRBJ2-7, is EAGVAQSPRYKIIEKRQSVAFWCNPISGHATLYWYQQILGQGPKLLIQFQNNGVVDDSQLPKDRFSAERLKGVDSTLKIQPAKLEDSAVYLCASSYWTGSYEQYFGPGTRLTVT.

V and J are TRBV4-1 and TRBJ1-1, with D possibly being TRBD1 (6 bases). The germline V gene encodes CDR1 MGHRA and CDR2 YSYEKL. V was cut by 1 base and J by 0 bases, with 9 bases left in between. This CDR3 is 15 amino acids long. The CDR3 bases are TGCGCCAGCAGCCAAGGGTACAGGGTGAACACTGAAGCTTTCTTT. This translates into CASSQGYRVNTEAFF.

J is TRBJ2-3 and V is TRBV11-2, with D maybe TRBD2 (5 bases). With 5 bases removed from V and 0 bases from J, the gap between germline ends came to 9 bases. This CDR3 contains 14 residues. Germline V gives CDR1 SGHAT, CDR2 FQNNGV. The CDR3 nucleotides read TGTGCCAGCAGCCCCCGGACTAGCACAGATACGCAGTATTTT. Translation gives CASSPRTSTDTQYF. Combining the CDR3 with reference TRBV11-2 and TRBJ2-3 gives the whole variable domain EAGVAQSPRYKIIEKRQSVAFWCNPISGHATLYWYQQILGQGPKLLIQFQNNGVVDDSQLPKDRFSAERLKGVDSTLKIQPAKLEDSAVYLCASSPRTSTDTQYFGPGTRLTVL.

The DNA of the CDR3 is TGTGCCAGTAGTAGTATGGCGGGACAGGGAGGTAGCACCGGGGAGCTGTTTTTT. Translating gives CASSSMAGQGGSTGELFF. The chain couples TRBV19 to TRBJ2-2, with 9 bases identical to TRBD1. The germline V gene has CDR1 LNHDA and CDR2 SQIVND (reference sequence). Losses at the gene ends were 4 bases for V and 4 bases for J; bases not matched to a gene: 13. The CDR3 has 18 residues.

This clone has a single count. In nucleotides, the CDR3 is TGTGCCAGCAGTTACTCGGCGGGGGGGCACCCAGATACGCAGTATTTT. As protein: CASSYSAGGHPDTQYF. The V gene is TRBV6-5, the J gene TRBJ2-3; 9 nucleotides align to TRBD2. The trim removed 0 bases at V and 4 bases at J, leaving 5 bases unmatched. Germline V gene data show CDR1 as MNHEY and CDR2 as SVGAGI. The CDR3 spans 16 residues.

This chain joins TRBV4-3 and TRBJ2-2; D remains ambiguous. Germline CDR1 and CDR2: LGHNA and YSLEER. CDR3 size: 15 residues. Trimming shortened V by 0 bases and J by 1 base, and 6 bases separated the two germline ends. The CDR3 DNA reads TGCGCCAGCAGCCAAGATTTCAGGAACACCGGGGAGCTGTTTTTT. Translation: CASSQDFRNTGELFF.

The V and J genes are TRBV6-5 and TRBJ1-6, with a tentative D call TRBD1 (5 bases). Germline V lookup: CDR1 MNHEY, CDR2 SVGAGI. V was trimmed by 6 bases and J by 10 bases, leaving 16 bases between them. The length of the CDR3 is 14 residues. Here the CDR3 reads CASSIQGERSPLHF. CDR3 nucleotides: TGTGCCAGCAGCATTCAGGGTGAAAGGTCACCCCTCCACTTT.

The chain couples TRBV27 to TRBJ1-5; tentatively, D is TRBD1 (5 bases). V lost 3 bases and J lost 6, with 12 bases in between. The CDR3 is 14 amino acids. Germline-derived CDR1 and CDR2 are MNHEY and SMNVEV (reference sequence). CDR3 DNA: TGTGCCAGCAGTTTTTTAGGGGCCCTTCAGCCCCAGCATTTT. The encoded protein is CASSFLGALQPQHF.

The V and J genes are TRBV6-4 and TRBJ2-3; 7 bases are a match to TRBD2. J was trimmed by 5 bases and V by 3 bases; bases with no gene match: 8. The germline V gene has CDR1 MRHNA and CDR2 SNTAGT. CDR3 size: 15 residues. CDR3 region: CASSEGGLEVDTQYF. CDR3 coding DNA: TGTGCCAGCAGTGAGGGAGGACTAGAGGTAGATACGCAGTATTTT.

The V gene is TRBV3-1 (or the pseudogene TRBV3-2), the J gene TRBJ2-7, with 7 bases that match TRBD1. The CDR3 spans 15 residues. CDR1 and CDR2 from the germline V gene are LGHDT and YNNKEL (reference sequence). Trimming removed 2 bases from V and 3 bases from J; junction bases left unmatched: 7. The CDR3 reads CASSQPGQSFYEQYF. The CDR3 DNA follows: TGTGCCAGCAGCCAACCGGGACAGAGCTTCTACGAGCAGTACTTC.

The rearrangement joins TRBV19 to TRBJ1-5; D gene uncertain. Trimming removed 4 bases from V and 0 bases from J, with 4 bases in between. Germline CDR1 LNHDA, CDR2 SQIVND (reference sequence). The CDR3 is made up of 13 amino acids. The CDR3 sequence is CASSSNSNQPQHF. In DNA, the CDR3 is TGTGCCAGTAGTAGTAATAGCAATCAGCCCCAGCATTTT. Variable domain in full (rest from reference TRBV19 and TRBJ1-5): DGGITQSPKYLFRKEGQNVTLSCEQNLNHDAMYWYRQDPGQGLRLIYYSQIVNDFQKGDIAEGYSVSREKKESFPLTVTSAQKNPTAFYLCASSSNSNQPQHFGDGTRLSIL.

The genes are TRBV11-2 and TRBJ2-1; 8 bases match TRBD2. The CDR3 length is 16 residues. The trim removed 2 bases at V and 5 bases at J, leaving 8 bases unmatched. In germline, CDR1 is SGHAT, CDR2 FQNNGV. This CDR3 reads CASSLIGRGDNNEQFF. The CDR3 DNA reads TGTGCCAGCAGCTTAATCGGGCGGGGGGACAACAATGAGCAGTTCTTC.

CDR3 coding DNA: TGTGCCAGCAGCTTAAGTCCCGAGCATGGCTACACCTTC. Protein sequence: CASSLSPEHGYTF. V usage is TRBV7-3 and J usage is TRBJ1-2; D unclear. CDR3 length: 13 residues. The V end was cut by 1 base, the J end by 6 bases, with 9 bases between. Germline V gives CDR1 SGHTA, CDR2 FQGTGA.

V gene TRBV7-9 combines with J gene TRBJ2-2; 8 bases map to TRBD1. The germline V gene encodes CDR1 SEHNR and CDR2 FQNEAQ (reference sequence). The CDR3 sequence is 15 residues long. The J segment lost 2 bases and the V segment lost 5 bases, leaving 4 bases of the junction unmatched. The CDR3 protein is CASSRTGRNTGELFF. The CDR3 DNA reads TGTGCCAGCAGCCGGACAGGGAGAAACACCGGGGAGCTGTTTTTT.

This sequence joins TRBV14 and TRBJ1-1, with 7 bases lining up with TRBD1. Germline CDR1 is SGHDN and CDR2 is FVKESK. The CDR3 sequence is 12 residues long. The ends lost 2 bases at V and 6 bases at J; junction bases unmatched: 0. The CDR3 nucleotides read TGTGCCAGCAGCCAAACAGGGGCTGAAGCTTTCTTT. It translates to CASSQTGAEAFF.

The chain has TRBV7-6 and TRBJ2-2; a weak D match, TRBD1 (6 bases). V lost 1 base to trimming and J lost 1 base, with 13 bases between them. Per germline, CDR1 SGHVS and CDR2 FNYEAQ. The CDR3 is 17 residues long. CDR3 region: CASSLGGRSGNTGELFF. The CDR3 bases are TGTGCCAGCAGCTTAGGGGGGCGTAGTGGGAACACCGGGGAGCTGTTTTTT.

The chain uses TRBV21-1 and TRBJ2-6; the D segment call TRBD1 is taken from the table without a DNA check. TRBV21-1 constitutes a pseudogene. The CDR3 sequence is 17 residues long. The CDR3: CASSKRDRVSGANVLTF. The CDR3 DNA is TGTGCCAGCAGCAAAAGGGACAGGGTCTCTGGGGCCAACGTCCTGACTTTC.

This clone was detected only once. The V gene is TRBV2, the J gene TRBJ1-5, with D unclear. Germline V gives CDR1 SNHLY, CDR2 FYNNEI. The V end was cut by 9 bases, the J end by 3 bases, with 24 bases between. There are 17 residues in the CDR3. The CDR3 loop is CARKRKAALRANQPQHF. The CDR3 nucleotides are TGTGCCAGAAAAAGAAAGGCCGCATTGAGGGCCAATCAGCCCCAGCATTTT. Full variable domain (outside the CDR3, taken from reference TRBV2 and TRBJ1-5): EPEVTQTPSHQVTQMGQEVILRCVPISNHLYFYWYRQILGQKVEFLVSFYNNEISEKSEIFDDQFSVERPDGSNFTLKIRSTKLEDSAMYFCARKRKAALRANQPQHFGDGTRLSIL.